This T cell receptor beta chain was identified in a study of blood T cell repertoires in COVID-19 (dated by TCRdb to between 2020 and 2021). Describing the broader study: Samples covering the acute and convalescent phases of COVID-19 were provided by collaborators in the United States, Italy and Spain. The samples were drawn from the first 160 participants of the ongoing ImmuneRACE study and from 950 to 1,500 subjects provided by 6 global collaborators. Where available, HLA class I and class II types were obtained from metadata supplied by the sample provider rather than from assay-based typing. The material from the prospective study consisted of cDNA or gDNA derived from T cells, B-cell-depleted T cells, or PBMCs. Subjects who had been exposed to COVID-19, were actively infected with it, or had recovered from it provided the deeply sampled blood TCRbeta repertoires that made up the dataset. A freely available public database, intended as a resource for researchers studying the immune response to SARS-CoV-2, is where the repertoires were released. Nearly every sample came with metadata listing a de-identified subject ID, COVID-19 status, age in years and sex. What the authors observed across the whole study: The quantity of clinical and demographic metadata differed by source and by participant and was supplied without curation.

V and J lose 4 bases and 3 bases, and a span of 11 bases separates them. Sequences MGHRA (CDR1) and YSYEKL (CDR2) are obtained from the germline V gene. The CDR3 goes from the cysteine to the phenylalanine over 14 residues. Here the CDR3 DNA is all that survives: 42 bases in frame from base 1. Collaborating institutions collected whole blood in K2EDTA tubes following their own protocols. For TCRbeta analysis, collaborators shipped samples as frozen whole blood, isolated PBMCs, or DNA extracted from either of those sample types. Notes on this clone: The antigen it binds to is not known. Base qualities are not at hand, and no much larger clone is one base apart.

The immunoSEQ Assay, a bias-controlled multiplex PCR, was used to amplify TCRbeta CDR3 regions from genomic DNA. On the authors' methods: The number of nucleated cells in each sample was estimated from the amplification of reference gene primers within the assay. To quantify the absolute abundance of each unique TCRbeta CDR3 rearrangement, sequence reads were collapsed and filtered. For each sample, productive Simpson clonality was calculated by taking the square root of Simpson's diversity index across productive rearrangements. TCRdb's version of the immuneACCESS table is confined to in-frame rearrangements and falls short of the full clone set. An unresolved V gene accounts for under half of the shortfall where checked; the remainder is of unknown origin. For V, J and clone size, that table is used; D and trimming come from the DNA. The sample yields about 60,000 clones; roughly 86% were counted once. The ten largest clonotypes hold more than 8% of the sample.

The chain links TRBV4-1 with TRBJ2-3, with the D segment identity uncertain. Material: peripheral blood. The clonotype originates from a woman older than 75 with acute or convalescent COVID-19. The CDR3 is CASSRELRTDTQYF. The nucleotide sequence is given as TGCGCCAGCAGCCGAGAGCTACGAACAGATACGCAGTATTTT.